This T cell receptor (beta chain) was retrieved from a study of post-analysis software for immune sequencing data. Study details: In terms of disease course, relapsing-remitting, secondary progressive and progressive-relapsing multiple sclerosis were included. Findings and limits, study-wide: Same-batch preparations were strongly co-clustered by F measure. Included in a set of roughly 5 TRBV segments more frequent in patients than controls were TRBV5-6, TRBV5-1 and TRBV20-1. A significant reduction in normalized Chao1 diversity was observed in multiple sclerosis patients versus controls.

This clonotype was seen a few times. Its antigen remains unidentified. Tagging with unique molecular identifiers was a feature of the TCR beta cDNA libraries. TCRdb fed the PCR reads into MiXCR, producing one record per CDR3 protein. Among about 820,000 distinct CDR3 sequences listed, about 53% were seen once. The germline CDR1 and CDR2 sequences are LGHDT and YNNKEL (reference sequence). V gave up 5 bases and J gave up 8 bases, with 21 bases separating them. This CDR3 spans 15 amino acids. Sequences were obtained from blood. This TCR came from a girl aged 5 to 17 with multiple sclerosis. The chain couples TRBV3-1 to TRBJ1-2; no reliable D call. The CDR3 bases are TGTGCCAGCAGCGCAAGTACGTACCCGCCTGAGGGCTACACCTTC. This sequence encodes CASSASTYPPEGYTF.